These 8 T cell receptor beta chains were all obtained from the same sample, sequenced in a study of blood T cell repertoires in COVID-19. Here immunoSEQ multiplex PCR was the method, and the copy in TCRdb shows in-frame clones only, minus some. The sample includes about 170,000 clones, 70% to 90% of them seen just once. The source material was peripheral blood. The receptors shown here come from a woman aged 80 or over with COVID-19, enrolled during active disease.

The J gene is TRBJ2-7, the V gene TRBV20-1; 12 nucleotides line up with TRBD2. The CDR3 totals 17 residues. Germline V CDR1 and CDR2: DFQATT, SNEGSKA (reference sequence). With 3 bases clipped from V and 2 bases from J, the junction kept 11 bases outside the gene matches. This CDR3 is CSASGFGTSGSAYEQYF. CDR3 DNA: TGCAGTGCTAGTGGTTTTGGGACTAGCGGGTCGGCCTACGAGCAGTACTTC.

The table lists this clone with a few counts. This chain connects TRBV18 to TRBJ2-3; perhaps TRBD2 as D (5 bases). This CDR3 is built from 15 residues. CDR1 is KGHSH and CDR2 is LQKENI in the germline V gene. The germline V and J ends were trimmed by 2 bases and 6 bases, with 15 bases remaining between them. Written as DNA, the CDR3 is TGTGCCAGCTCACCAGGGAGTGGGGTCTCCGATACGCAGTATTTT. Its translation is CASSPGSGVSDTQYF.

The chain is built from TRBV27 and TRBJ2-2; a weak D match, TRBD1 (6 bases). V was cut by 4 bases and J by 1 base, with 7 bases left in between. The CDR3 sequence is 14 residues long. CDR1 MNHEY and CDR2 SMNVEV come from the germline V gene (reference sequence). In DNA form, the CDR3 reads TGTGCCAGCAGTTGGACAGAGAACACCGGGGAGCTGTTTTTT. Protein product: CASSWTENTGELFF.

CDR3 DNA: TGTGCCAGCATTTCCGCGGGGGCCGGGGAGCTGTTTTTT. The encoded protein is CASISAGAGELFF. The gene calls are TRBV6-5 and TRBJ2-2; 7 bases align to TRBD2. Germline CDR1 is MNHEY and CDR2 is SVGAGI. The V and J ends lost 7 bases and 6 bases, in that order; junction bases with no gene match: 5. The CDR3 is made up of 13 amino acids.

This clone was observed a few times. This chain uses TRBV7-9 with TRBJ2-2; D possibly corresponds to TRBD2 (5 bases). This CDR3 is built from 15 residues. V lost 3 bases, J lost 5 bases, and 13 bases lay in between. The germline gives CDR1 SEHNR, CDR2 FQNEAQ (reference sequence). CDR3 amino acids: CASSLQDPGTGELFF. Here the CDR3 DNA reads TGTGCCAGCAGCTTGCAGGATCCGGGGACCGGGGAGCTGTTTTTT.

CDR3 protein: CASSYGRETILHF. Written as DNA, the CDR3 is TGTGCCAGCAGTTATGGGCGGGAGACAATCCTCCACTTT. This rearrangement joins TRBV28 to TRBJ1-6; D uncertain. Germline CDR1 reads MDHEN; CDR2 reads SYDVKM. V shed 4 bases and J shed 15 bases, with 16 bases lying between them. There are 13 residues in the CDR3.

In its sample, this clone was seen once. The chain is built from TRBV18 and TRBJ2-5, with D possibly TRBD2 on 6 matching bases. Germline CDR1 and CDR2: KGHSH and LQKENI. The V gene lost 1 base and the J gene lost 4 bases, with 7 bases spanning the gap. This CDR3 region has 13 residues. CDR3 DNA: TGTGCCAGCTCACCACGCGGGGCAGAGACCCAGTACTTC. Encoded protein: CASSPRGAETQYF. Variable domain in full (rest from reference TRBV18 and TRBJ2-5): NAGVMQNPRHLVRRRGQEARLRCSPMKGHSHVYWYRQLPEEGLKFMVYLQKENIIDESGMPKERFSAEFPKEGPSILRIQQVVRGDSAAYFCASSPRGAETQYFGPGTRLLVL.

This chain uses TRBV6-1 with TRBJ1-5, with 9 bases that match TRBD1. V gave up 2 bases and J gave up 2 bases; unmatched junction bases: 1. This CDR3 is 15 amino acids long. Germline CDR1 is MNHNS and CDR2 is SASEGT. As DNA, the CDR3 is TGTGCCAGCAGTGAATGGGACAGGGGCAATCAGCCCCAGCATTTT. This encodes CASSEWDRGNQPQHF.